Listed here is a single TCR beta chain. Trimming removed 5 bases at V and 5 bases at J, with 16 bases between. The CDR3 length is 14 residues. Germline V gene sequence: CDR1 MNHEY, CDR2 SMNVEV (reference sequence). The sample originates from a study of OX40 agonist ivuxolimab in advanced cancers. The method was immunoSEQ multiplex PCR; TCRdb's version includes in-frame clones alone and lacks a portion of them. Among tens of thousands of clones listed, around 83% were seen once. The genes are TRBV27 and TRBJ2-7; TRBD2 might be the D (6 bases). The receptor was isolated from an adult with an advanced solid tumor such as melanoma, head and neck, liver or kidney cancer. Material: CD4+ or CD8+ T cells sorted from blood, obtained in a trial of the OX40 agonist ivuxolimab. Written as DNA, the CDR3 is TGTGCCAGCAGTCTGGGGGGACCCGGCGACGAGCAGTACTTC. It specifies CASSLGGPGDEQYF.